Each of the 18 T cell receptor beta chains below was sequenced from the same sample in a study of preoperative IRX-2 immunotherapy in early breast cancer. The table came from immunoSEQ multiplex PCR; TCRdb's copy has only in-frame clones and leaves some out. This sample carries around 28,000 clones, around 90% of them seen once, and the ten largest clones take approximately 10%. Treatment reported: preoperative locoregional IRX-2 cytokine immunotherapy. Sample acquisition took place from a patient treated with IRX-2 immunotherapy. Every receptor here comes from a human donor with breast cancer.

The chain links TRBV27 to TRBJ2-1; no definite D call. CDR1 and CDR2 from the germline V gene are MNHEY and SMNVEV (reference sequence). This CDR3 spans 15 amino acids. V gave up 5 bases and J gave up 6 bases, with 17 bases separating them. CDR3 loop: CASSPPPTATNEQFF. CDR3 in DNA: TGTGCCAGCAGTCCCCCCCCTACTGCCACCAATGAGCAGTTCTTC.

The chain links TRBV27 to TRBJ2-3, with 9 bases fitting TRBD2. Per germline, CDR1 MNHEY and CDR2 SMNVEV (reference sequence). CDR3 size: 15 residues. V trimming: 3 bases; J trimming: 5 bases; junction bases outside the gene matches: 6. CDR3 region: CASSLALAGVDTQYF. The CDR3 DNA reads as TGTGCCAGCAGTTTGGCCTTAGCGGGAGTAGATACGCAGTATTTT.

V and J are TRBV7-2 and TRBJ2-3; D gene unclear. The V end was cut by 2 bases, the J end by 6 bases, with 12 bases between. CDR3 size: 14 residues. The germline V gene has CDR1 SGHTA and CDR2 FQGNSA. The CDR3 protein is CASSLTTGPDTQYF. CDR3 nucleotide sequence: TGTGCCAGCAGCTTAACGACCGGGCCCGATACGCAGTATTTT.

The genes are TRBV28 and TRBJ1-2, with a possible D match to TRBD1 (6 bases). This CDR3 spans 12 amino acids. Germline V lookup: CDR1 MDHEN, CDR2 SYDVKM. The CDR3 reads CVATGGIYGYTF. CDR3 DNA sequence: TGTGTGGCGACAGGAGGGATCTATGGCTACACCTTC.

The chain joins TRBV4-1 to TRBJ2-7; 15 bases map to TRBD2. Per germline, CDR1 MGHRA and CDR2 YSYEKL. This CDR3 is 18 amino acids long. V was clipped by 0 bases and J by 6 bases; unmatched bases: 9. The CDR3 nucleotides are TGCGCCAGCAGCCAAGATGTGGGGGGGGGACTAGCGGGAGGCGAGCAGTACTTC. Translating it yields CASSQDVGGGLAGGEQYF.

The V call is TRBV2, the J call TRBJ2-7; 7 bases agree with TRBD2. CDR1 is SNHLY and CDR2 is FYNNEI in the germline V gene. This CDR3 comprises 14 residues. J gave up 2 bases and V 8 bases, and 9 bases lay outside the gene matches. CDR3 in amino acids: CASLPGGGTYEQYF. CDR3 coding DNA: TGTGCCAGCCTCCCCGGCGGGGGAACCTACGAGCAGTACTTC. The full variable domain, completed using reference TRBV2 and TRBJ2-7, is EPEVTQTPSHQVTQMGQEVILRCVPISNHLYFYWYRQILGQKVEFLVSFYNNEISEKSEIFDDQFSVERPDGSNFTLKIRSTKLEDSAMYFCASLPGGGTYEQYFGPGTRLTVT.

This chain joins TRBV30 and TRBJ2-1, with no clear D. The germline gives CDR1 GTSNPN, CDR2 SVGIG (reference sequence). This CDR3 has 12 amino acids. V was pared by 2 bases and J by 3 bases, with 5 bases between. CDR3 in DNA: TGTGCCTGGAGTATGAGCTACAATGAGCAGTTCTTC. As protein: CAWSMSYNEQFF.

The chain employs TRBV28 and TRBJ1-5, with D unresolved. This CDR3 has 12 residues. The V end was cut by 8 bases, the J end by 0 bases, with 5 bases between. Germline CDR1 reads MDHEN; CDR2 reads SYDVKM. Here the CDR3 reads CASGNSNQPQHF. In DNA form, the CDR3 reads TGTGCCAGCGGGAATAGCAATCAGCCCCAGCATTTT.

The chain combines TRBV20-1 with TRBJ1-2; D uncertain. Germline CDR1 is DFQATT and CDR2 is SNEGSKA (reference sequence). This CDR3 has 11 amino acids. Trimming cost V 3 bases and J 8 bases, with 10 bases left between them. The CDR3, as DNA: TGCAGTGCTAGGAGCGGAGAGGGCTACACCTTC. This encodes CSARSGEGYTF.

V and J are TRBV7-2 and TRBJ2-6; no definite D call. From germline, CDR1 is SGHTA and CDR2 FQGNSA. V lost 1 base to trimming and J lost 1 base, with 2 bases between them. This CDR3 is 14 amino acids long. The CDR3 reads CASSLVSGANVLTF. For the CDR3, the DNA is TGTGCCAGCAGCTTAGTATCTGGGGCCAACGTCCTGACTTTC.

Here the CDR3 DNA reads TGTGCCAGCAGTCTTCGGACAGATAACTATGGCTACACCTTC. Amino acids: CASSLRTDNYGYTF. J is TRBJ1-2 and V is TRBV6-1; a possible D gene is TRBD1 (6 bases). From germline, CDR1 is MNHNS and CDR2 SASEGT. V was trimmed by 5 bases and J by 1 base, leaving 11 bases between them. CDR3 length: 14 residues.

The genes are TRBV7-2 and TRBJ2-7, with a tentative D call TRBD2 (5 bases). This CDR3 is 14 amino acids long. CDR1 and CDR2 (germline): SGHTA, FQGNSA. V was shortened by 6 bases and J by 1 base, with 13 bases between the two germline ends. The CDR3: CASSATPGSYEQYF. In DNA, the CDR3 is TGTGCCAGCAGTGCGACTCCGGGGTCCTACGAGCAGTACTTC.

The chain links TRBV4-1 to TRBJ2-5; D is possibly TRBD1 (6 bases). V lost 0 bases, J lost 1 base, and 12 bases lay in between. CDR1 is MGHRA and CDR2 is YSYEKL in the germline V gene. The CDR3 is made up of 16 amino acids. The CDR3 region has the DNA TGCGCCAGCAGCCAAGATAGGGGGACCTCCCAAGAGACCCAGTACTTC. Encoded protein: CASSQDRGTSQETQYF.

This clone was seen just once. The gene calls are TRBV4-1 and TRBJ2-3, with TRBD2 identical over 11 bases. This CDR3 spans 16 amino acids. The V gene end was trimmed by 5 bases and the J gene end by 3 bases; junction bases not matched to a gene: 7. From germline, CDR1 is MGHRA and CDR2 YSYEKL. In DNA, the CDR3 is TGCGCCAGCAGCTATAGCGGGGGGGGTGGTACAGATACGCAGTATTTT. As protein: CASSYSGGGGTDTQYF.

The chain uses TRBV6-6 and TRBJ2-5, with no clear D. Trimming pared 3 bases from V and 4 bases from J, leaving 3 bases between. CDR1 is MNHNY, CDR2 SVGAGI, per germline (reference sequence). This CDR3 comprises 11 residues. CDR3 residues: CASSYGETQYF. The DNA of the CDR3 is TGTGCCAGCAGTTATGGAGAGACCCAGTACTTC.

V is TRBV2 and J is TRBJ2-1; D unresolved. The CDR3 is made up of 16 amino acids. Germline values: CDR1 SNHLY, CDR2 FYNNEI. The V end was cut by 4 bases, the J end by 0 bases, with 13 bases between. The CDR3 bases are TGTGCCAGCAGTGGAATACGGCAGAGCTCCTACAATGAGCAGTTCTTC. Encoded protein: CASSGIRQSSYNEQFF.

The rearrangement joins TRBV6-4 to TRBJ2-5; perhaps D is TRBD1 or TRBD2 (6 bases each). The CDR3 is made up of 14 amino acids. The germline V and J ends were trimmed by 3 bases and 2 bases, with 10 bases remaining between them. Germline CDR1 reads MRHNA; CDR2 reads SNTAGT. The CDR3 nucleotides read TGTGCCAGCAGTGATAAGGGGGGACAAGAGACCCAGTACTTC. Translated: CASSDKGGQETQYF.

The V call is TRBV7-9, the J call TRBJ2-5; no definite D call. The length of the CDR3 is 13 residues. Trimming stripped 8 bases from V and 1 base from J, with 11 bases between. In germline, CDR1 is SEHNR, CDR2 FQNEAQ (reference sequence). The CDR3 DNA reads as TGTGCCAGCGGACCAGTTAGCCAAGAGACCCAGTACTTC. Protein: CASGPVSQETQYF. Supplemented by reference TRBV7-9 and TRBJ2-5, the full variable domain reads DTGVSQNPRHKITKRGQNVTFRCDPISEHNRLYWYRQTLGQGPEFLTYFQNEAQLEKSRLLSDRFSAERPKGSFSTLEIQRTEQGDSAMYLCASGPVSQETQYFGPGTRLLVL.